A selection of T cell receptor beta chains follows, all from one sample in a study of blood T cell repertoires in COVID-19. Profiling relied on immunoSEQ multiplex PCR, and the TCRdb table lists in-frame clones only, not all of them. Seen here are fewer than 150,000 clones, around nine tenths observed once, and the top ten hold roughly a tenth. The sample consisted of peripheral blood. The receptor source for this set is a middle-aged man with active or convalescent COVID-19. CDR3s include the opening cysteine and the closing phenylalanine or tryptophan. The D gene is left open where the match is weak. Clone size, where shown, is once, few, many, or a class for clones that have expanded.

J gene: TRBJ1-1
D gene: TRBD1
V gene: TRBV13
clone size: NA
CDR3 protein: CASSLRTGGNTEAFF
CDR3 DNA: TGTGCCAGCAGCTTGCGAACAGGGGGCAACACTGAAGCTTTCTTT

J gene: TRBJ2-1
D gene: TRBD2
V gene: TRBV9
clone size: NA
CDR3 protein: CASSARLAGEHEQFF
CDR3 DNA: TGTGCCAGCAGCGCACGACTAGCGGGAGAGCATGAGCAGTTCTTC

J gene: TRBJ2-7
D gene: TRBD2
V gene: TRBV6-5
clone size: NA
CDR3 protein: CASRPSGRSSYEQYF
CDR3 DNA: TGTGCCAGCAGGCCTAGCGGGAGGAGCTCCTACGAGCAGTACTTC

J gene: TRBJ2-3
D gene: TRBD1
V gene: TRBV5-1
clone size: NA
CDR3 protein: CASSKPQGADTQYF
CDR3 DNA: TGCGCCAGCAGCAAGCCACAGGGGGCGGATACGCAGTATTTT

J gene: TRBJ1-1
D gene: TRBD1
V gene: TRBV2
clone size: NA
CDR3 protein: CASFSTGTANTEAFF
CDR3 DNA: TGTGCCAGCTTCTCCACCGGGACAGCGAACACTGAAGCTTTCTTT

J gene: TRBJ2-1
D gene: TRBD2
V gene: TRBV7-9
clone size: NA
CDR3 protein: CASSLESELAGGNYNEQFF
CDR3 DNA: TGTGCCAGCAGCCTTGAGAGTGAGCTAGCGGGAGGGAACTACAATGAGCAGTTCTTC

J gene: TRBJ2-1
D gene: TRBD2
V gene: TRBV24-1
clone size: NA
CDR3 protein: CATSDSRREGRHEQFF
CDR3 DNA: TGTGCCACCAGTGATTCGAGGCGGGAGGGCCGCCATGAGCAGTTCTTC

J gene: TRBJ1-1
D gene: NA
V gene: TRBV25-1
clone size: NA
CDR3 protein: CASTAGGGNTEAFF
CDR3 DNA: TGTGCCAGCACCGCTGGCGGGGGGAACACTGAAGCTTTCTTT

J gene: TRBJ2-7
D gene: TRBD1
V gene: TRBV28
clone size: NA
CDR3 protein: CASILSGTGNDEQYF
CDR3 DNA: TGTGCCAGCATTTTGAGCGGGACAGGGAACGACGAGCAGTACTTC

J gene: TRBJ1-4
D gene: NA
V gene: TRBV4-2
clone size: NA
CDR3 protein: CASSQDPRGGSRDEKLFF
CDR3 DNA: TGTGCCAGCAGCCAAGATCCCCGGGGGGGGTCTAGGGATGAAAAACTGTTTTTT

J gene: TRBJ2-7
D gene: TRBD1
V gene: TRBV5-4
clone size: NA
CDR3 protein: CASSSASARTGGEQYF
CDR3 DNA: TGTGCCAGCAGCTCCGCCTCCGCCCGGACAGGCGGCGAGCAGTACTTC

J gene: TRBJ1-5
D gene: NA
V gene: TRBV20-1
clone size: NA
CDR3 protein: CSASGGLSNQPQHF
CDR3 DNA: TGCAGTGCTAGTGGGGGGCTCAGCAATCAGCCCCAGCATTTT

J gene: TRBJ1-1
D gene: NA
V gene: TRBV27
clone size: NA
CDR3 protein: CASSQGIGTEAFF
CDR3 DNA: TGTGCCAGCAGTCAGGGGATTGGTACTGAAGCTTTCTTT

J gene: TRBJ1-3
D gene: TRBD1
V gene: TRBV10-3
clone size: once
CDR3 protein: CAIRGQNSGNTIYF
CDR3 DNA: TGTGCCATCCGGGGACAGAACTCTGGAAACACCATATATTTT

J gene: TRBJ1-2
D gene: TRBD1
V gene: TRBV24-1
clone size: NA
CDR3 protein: CATSDITGVGGYTF
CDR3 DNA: TGTGCCACCAGTGACATAACAGGGGTCGGTGGCTACACCTTC

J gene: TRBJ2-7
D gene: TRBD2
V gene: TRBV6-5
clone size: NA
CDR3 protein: CASSFKLSGSSYEQYF
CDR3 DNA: TGTGCCAGCAGTTTTAAGTTAAGCGGGAGCTCCTACGAGCAGTACTTC

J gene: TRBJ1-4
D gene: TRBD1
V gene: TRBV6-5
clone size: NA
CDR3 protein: CASSYRTGGGEKLFF
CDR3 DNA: TGTGCCAGCAGTTACAGGACAGGGGGAGGGGAAAAACTGTTTTTT

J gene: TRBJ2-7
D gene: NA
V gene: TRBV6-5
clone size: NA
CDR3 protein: CASSYSGARVYEQYF
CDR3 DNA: TGTGCCAGCAGTTACTCTGGGGCACGAGTCTACGAGCAGTACTTC

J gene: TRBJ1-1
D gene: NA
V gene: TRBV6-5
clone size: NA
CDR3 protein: CASTPAGTMNTEAFF
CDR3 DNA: TGTGCCAGCACTCCGGCCGGCACTATGAACACTGAAGCTTTCTTT

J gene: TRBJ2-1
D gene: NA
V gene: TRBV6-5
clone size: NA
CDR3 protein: CASKRFSYNEQFF
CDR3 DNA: TGTGCCAGCAAGAGGTTCTCCTACAATGAGCAGTTCTTC

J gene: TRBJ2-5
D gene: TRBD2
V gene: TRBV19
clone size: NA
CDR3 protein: CASSFLARTSGKETQYF
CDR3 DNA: TGTGCCAGTAGTTTCCTCGCCAGGACTAGCGGCAAGGAGACCCAGTACTTC

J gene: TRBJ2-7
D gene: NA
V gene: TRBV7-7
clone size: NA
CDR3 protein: CASSLLQGHEQYF
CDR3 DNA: TGTGCTAGCAGCTTGTTACAGGGCCACGAGCAGTACTTC

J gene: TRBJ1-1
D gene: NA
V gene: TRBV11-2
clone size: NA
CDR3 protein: CASRPLMNTEAFF
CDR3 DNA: TGTGCCAGCAGGCCACTCATGAACACTGAAGCTTTCTTT

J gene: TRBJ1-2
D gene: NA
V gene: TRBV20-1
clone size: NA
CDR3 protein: CSASDPSRPYGYTF
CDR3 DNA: TGCAGTGCTAGTGACCCCAGTCGTCCCTATGGCTACACCTTC

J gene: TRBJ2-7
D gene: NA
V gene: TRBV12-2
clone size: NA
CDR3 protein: CASRSGVGREGEQYF
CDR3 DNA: TGTGCAAGTCGCTCTGGGGTAGGCAGGGAGGGCGAGCAGTACTTC

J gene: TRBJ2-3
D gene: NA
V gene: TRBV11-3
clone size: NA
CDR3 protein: CASSLGGTRTTDTQYF
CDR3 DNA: TGTGCCAGCAGCTTAGGCGGGACGCGTACCACAGATACGCAGTATTTT

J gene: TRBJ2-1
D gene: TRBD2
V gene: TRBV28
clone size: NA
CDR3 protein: CASIGGRVLHNEQFF
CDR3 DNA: TGTGCCAGCATCGGCGGGAGGGTGCTTCACAATGAGCAGTTCTTC

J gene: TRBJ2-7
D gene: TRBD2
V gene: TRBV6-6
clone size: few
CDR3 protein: CASSYTGGVAYEQYF
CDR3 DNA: TGTGCCAGCAGCTATACCGGGGGGGTGGCCTACGAGCAGTACTTC

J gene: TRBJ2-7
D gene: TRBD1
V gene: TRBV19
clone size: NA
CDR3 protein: CASSRTGLYEQYF
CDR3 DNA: TGTGCCAGTAGCCGGACAGGGCTTTACGAGCAGTACTTC

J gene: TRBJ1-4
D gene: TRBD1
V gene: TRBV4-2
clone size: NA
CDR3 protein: CASSRYSGTENEKLFF
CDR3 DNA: TGTGCCAGCAGCCGATACTCCGGGACAGAAAATGAAAAACTGTTTTTT

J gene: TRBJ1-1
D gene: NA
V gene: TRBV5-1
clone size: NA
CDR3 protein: CASSLVADTEAFF
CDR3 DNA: TGCGCCAGCAGCTTGGTGGCGGACACTGAAGCTTTCTTT

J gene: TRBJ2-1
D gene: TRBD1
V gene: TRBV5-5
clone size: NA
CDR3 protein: CASSRETGVPYNEQFF
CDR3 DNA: TGTGCCAGCAGCCGAGAGACAGGGGTCCCCTACAATGAGCAGTTCTTC

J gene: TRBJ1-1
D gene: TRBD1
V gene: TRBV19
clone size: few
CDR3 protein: CASETGGFTEAFF
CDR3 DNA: TGTGCCAGTGAAACAGGGGGCTTCACTGAAGCTTTCTTT

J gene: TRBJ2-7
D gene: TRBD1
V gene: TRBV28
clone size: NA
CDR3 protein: CASSLRGTGVTLYF
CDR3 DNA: TGTGCCAGCAGTTTGAGGGGGACAGGGGTCACTTTATACTTC

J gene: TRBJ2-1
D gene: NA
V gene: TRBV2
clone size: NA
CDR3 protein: CASSEALRSTRGFF
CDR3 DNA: TGTGCCAGCAGTGAAGCGCTTCGGTCCACACGGGGGTTCTTC

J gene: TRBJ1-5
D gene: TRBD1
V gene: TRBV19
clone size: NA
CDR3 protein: CASSIVRDREQPQHF
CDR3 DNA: TGTGCCAGTAGTATAGTCCGGGACAGGGAGCAGCCCCAGCATTTT

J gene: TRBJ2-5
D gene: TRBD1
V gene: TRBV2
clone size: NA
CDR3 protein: CASSEGTGGWETQYF
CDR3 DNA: TGTGCCAGCAGTGAAGGGACAGGGGGCTGGGAGACCCAGTACTTC

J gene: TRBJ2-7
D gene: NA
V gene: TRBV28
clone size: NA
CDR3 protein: CASRVRSEQYF
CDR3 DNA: TGTGCCAGCAGGGTTAGGAGCGAGCAGTACTTC

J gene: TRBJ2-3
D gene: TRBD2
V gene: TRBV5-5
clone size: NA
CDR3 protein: CASSFSSGRTDTQYF
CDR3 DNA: TGTGCCAGCAGCTTCTCTAGCGGGAGAACAGATACGCAGTATTTT

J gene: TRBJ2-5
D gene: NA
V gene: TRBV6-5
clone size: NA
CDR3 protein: CASSFGGEETQYF
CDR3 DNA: TGTGCCAGCAGTTTTGGAGGGGAGGAGACCCAGTACTTC

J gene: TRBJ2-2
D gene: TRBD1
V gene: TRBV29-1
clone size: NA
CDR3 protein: CSVEIWTGQDYRGELFF
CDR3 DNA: TGCAGCGTTGAAATCTGGACAGGGCAGGACTACCGAGGGGAGCTGTTTTTT

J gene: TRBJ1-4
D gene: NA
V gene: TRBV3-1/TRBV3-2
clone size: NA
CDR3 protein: CASSPLQGANEKLFF
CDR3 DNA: TGTGCCAGCAGCCCCCTACAGGGAGCTAATGAAAAACTGTTTTTT

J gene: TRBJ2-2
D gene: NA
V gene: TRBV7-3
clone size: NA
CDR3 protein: CASSYFSGTNTGELFF
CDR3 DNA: TGTGCCAGCAGTTACTTTAGCGGTACGAACACCGGGGAGCTGTTTTTT

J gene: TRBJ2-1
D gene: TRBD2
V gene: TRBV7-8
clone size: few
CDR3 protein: CASSLGRLSGKNEQFF
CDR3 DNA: TGTGCCAGCAGCCTTGGGAGGCTAAGCGGGAAAAATGAGCAGTTCTTC

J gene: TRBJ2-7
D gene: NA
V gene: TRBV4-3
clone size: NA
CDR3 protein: CASSEQVTYEQYF
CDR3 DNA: TGCGCCAGCAGCGAACAGGTAACCTACGAGCAGTACTTC

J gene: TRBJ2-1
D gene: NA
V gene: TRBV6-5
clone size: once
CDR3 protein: CASSRDIPSYNEQFF
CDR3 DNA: TGTGCCAGCAGTCGGGACATCCCATCTTACAATGAGCAGTTCTTC

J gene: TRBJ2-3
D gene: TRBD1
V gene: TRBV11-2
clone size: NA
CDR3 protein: CASSSTSGGGTDTQYF
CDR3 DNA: TGTGCCAGCAGCTCGACCTCAGGGGGCGGCACAGATACGCAGTATTTT

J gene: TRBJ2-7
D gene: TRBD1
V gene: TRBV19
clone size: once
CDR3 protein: CASSPGTGGTYEQYF
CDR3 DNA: TGTGCCAGTAGTCCCGGGACAGGGGGTACTTACGAGCAGTACTTC

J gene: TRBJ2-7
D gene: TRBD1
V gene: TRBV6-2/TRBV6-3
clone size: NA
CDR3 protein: CASSYPRTGIPYEQYF
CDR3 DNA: TGTGCCAGCAGTTACCCTAGGACAGGGATACCCTACGAGCAGTACTTC

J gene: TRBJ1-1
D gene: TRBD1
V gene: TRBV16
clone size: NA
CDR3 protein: CASSHSSGQLSEAFF
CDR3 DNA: TGTGCCAGCAGCCACTCATCGGGACAGCTTAGTGAAGCTTTCTTT

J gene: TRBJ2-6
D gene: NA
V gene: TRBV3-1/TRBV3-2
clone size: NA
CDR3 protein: CASTLGAGTGANVLTF
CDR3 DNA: TGTGCCAGCACCTTGGGGGCAGGGACTGGGGCCAACGTCCTGACTTTC

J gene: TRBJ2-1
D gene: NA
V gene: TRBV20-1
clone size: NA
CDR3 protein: CSATPGNEQFF
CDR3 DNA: TGCAGTGCTACCCCAGGCAATGAGCAGTTCTTC

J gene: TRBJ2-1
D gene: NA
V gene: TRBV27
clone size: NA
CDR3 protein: CASSMYSPTYNEQFF
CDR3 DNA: TGTGCCAGCAGTATGTATAGCCCCACCTACAATGAGCAGTTCTTC

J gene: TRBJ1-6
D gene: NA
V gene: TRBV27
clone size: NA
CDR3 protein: CASSPRERSPLHF
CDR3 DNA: TGTGCCAGCAGTCCCAGGGAACGATCACCCCTCCACTTT

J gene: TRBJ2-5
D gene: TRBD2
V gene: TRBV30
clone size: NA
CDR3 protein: CAWSVKTSGRGETQYF
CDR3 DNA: TGTGCCTGGAGTGTAAAGACTAGCGGGAGAGGAGAGACCCAGTACTTC

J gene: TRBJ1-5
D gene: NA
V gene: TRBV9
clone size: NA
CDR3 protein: CASSVGGRSNQPQHF
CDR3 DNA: TGTGCCAGCAGCGTAGGCGGTCGAAGCAATCAGCCCCAGCATTTT

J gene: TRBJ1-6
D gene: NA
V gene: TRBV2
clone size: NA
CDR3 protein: CASSPSTGWDSPLHF
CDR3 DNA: TGTGCCAGCAGTCCTTCCACAGGGTGGGATTCACCCCTCCACTTT

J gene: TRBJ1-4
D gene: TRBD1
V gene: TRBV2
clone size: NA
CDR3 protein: CASSEGTGLDEKLFF
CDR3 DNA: TGTGCCAGCAGTGAAGGGACAGGGTTGGATGAAAAACTGTTTTTT

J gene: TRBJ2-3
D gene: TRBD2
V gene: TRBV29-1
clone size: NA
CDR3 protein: CSVQGLAGRTDTQYF
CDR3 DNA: TGCAGCGTTCAAGGACTAGCGGGACGCACAGATACGCAGTATTTT

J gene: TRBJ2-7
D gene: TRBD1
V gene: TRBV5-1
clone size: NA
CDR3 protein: CASSPGQGNEQYF
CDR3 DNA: TGCGCCAGCAGCCCCGGACAGGGGAACGAGCAGTACTTC